The clone carrying this T cell receptor (beta chain) was detected many times. The target antigen is unknown. The source of the sample is a study of T cells in Graves' hyperthyroidism and ophthalmopathy. Study-wide findings and caveats: Most thyroid clonotypes with frequency above 0.001 were detected in blood. Model-based prediction identified ophthalmopathy a median about 7 months prior to its onset.

RNA transcripts gave rise to amplified TCR beta CDR3 regions. A first-round RT-PCR of the TCR CDR3 used the HTBI primer set. TCRdb re-analysed the multiplex PCR reads in MiXCR, keeping a single row per CDR3 protein. Altogether about 290,000 distinct CDR3 sequences are present, nearly 15% being singletons, with the ten largest covering over 30%. Hyperthyroidism was newly diagnosed in patients aged 18 to 65 (duration under 2 months). The TCR comes from a woman in her forties or fifties with Graves' hyperthyroidism that later progressed to Graves' ophthalmopathy. The specimen sequenced was blood.

The CDR3 here is CSARVVTPGTGLGATQYF. In DNA, the CDR3 is TGCAGTGCTAGAGTCGTCACCCCCGGGACAGGGTTAGGGGCTACGCAGTATTTT. This chain connects TRBV20-1 to TRBJ2-3, with 9 bases matching TRBD1. Trimming removed 1 base from V and 8 bases from J; junction bases left unmatched: 19. The CDR3 extends over 18 amino acids. Looked up from germline, CDR1 is DFQATT and CDR2 is SNEGSKA (reference sequence).